These 21 T cell receptor beta chains share one sample of origin, sequenced in a study of T cell responses to AZD1222 COVID-19 vaccine. This table comes from immunoSEQ multiplex PCR, and its TCRdb copy is limited to in-frame clones, with some not included. Seen here are some 170,000 clones, approximately 89% observed once, and the top ten hold less than 2%. This specimen was peripheral blood, taken 28 days after the second AZD1222 dose. The receptors come from an adult who received the AZD1222 COVID-19 vaccine.

Written as DNA, the CDR3 is TGCAGCGTTGCGGGACGCCTCGGATCCGGCTACACCTTC. Translation gives CSVAGRLGSGYTF. V usage is TRBV29-1 and J usage is TRBJ1-2; tentative D call: TRBD1 (5 bases). Between the trimmed V and J ends, which lost 4 bases and 8 bases, there was a span of 17 bases. The CDR3 extends over 13 amino acids. Germline CDR1 and CDR2: SQVTM and ANQGSEA.

This clone was found a few times. The CDR3 protein is CASSLVVAVGFYEQYF. CDR3 in DNA: TGTGCCAGCAGCTTAGTAGTAGCGGTGGGCTTCTACGAGCAGTACTTC. V gene TRBV7-8 combines with J gene TRBJ2-7, with D perhaps TRBD2 (6 bases). V was clipped by 1 base and J by 3 bases, with 16 bases between them. Looked up from germline, CDR1 is SGHVS and CDR2 is FQNEAQ. The CDR3 has 16 residues.

The rearrangement joins TRBV11-1 to TRBJ2-7; the match to TRBD2 covers 9 bases. CDR3 length equals 14 residues. J lost 3 bases, V lost 10 bases, and 10 bases had no gene match. Germline V gives CDR1 SGHAT, CDR2 FQDESV (reference sequence). This chain's CDR3 is CATTWASGDYEQYF. DNA for the CDR3: TGTGCCACCACTTGGGCTAGCGGGGACTACGAGCAGTACTTC. Based on the CDR3 plus reference TRBV11-1 and TRBJ2-7, the full variable domain is EAEVAQSPRYKITEKSQAVAFWCDPISGHATLYWYRQILGQGPELLVQFQDESVVDDSQLPKDRFSAERLKGVDSTLKIQPAELGDSAMYLCATTWASGDYEQYFGPGTRLTVT.

The chain has TRBV5-1 and TRBJ2-7, with D unclear. Looked up from germline, CDR1 is SGHRS and CDR2 is YFSETQ. V was trimmed by 1 base and J by 4 bases, leaving 15 bases between them. The CDR3 runs 15 residues. This CDR3 reads CASSLLGGERYEQYF. The CDR3 DNA sequence: TGCGCCAGCAGCTTGTTGGGTGGAGAGAGGTACGAGCAGTACTTC.

This chain joins TRBV7-9 and TRBJ1-4; D unclear. The CDR3 runs to 14 residues. Germline V gene sequence: CDR1 SEHNR, CDR2 FQNEAQ (reference sequence). V lost 1 base to trimming and J lost 5 bases, with 8 bases between them. CDR3 protein: CASSLGGVNEKLFF. The CDR3 DNA reads as TGTGCCAGCAGCTTAGGGGGAGTAAATGAAAAACTGTTTTTT.

V is TRBV27 and J is TRBJ2-7, with D tentatively TRBD1 or TRBD2 (6 bases each). Germline V gene lookup returns CDR1 MNHEY and CDR2 SMNVEV (reference sequence). This CDR3 is 17 amino acids long. Trimming cost V 3 bases and J 0 bases, with 18 bases left between them. CDR3 sequence (DNA): TGTGCCAGCAGTTTGTATCGGGGGACACTTAACTCCTACGAGCAGTACTTC. It yields the protein CASSLYRGTLNSYEQYF.

The table lists this clone with a few counts. This sequence joins TRBV25-1 and TRBJ2-2, with TRBD2 identical over 12 bases. This CDR3 spans 15 amino acids. Trimming removed 8 bases from V and 6 bases from J; junction bases left unmatched: 7. Germline V gives CDR1 MGHDK, CDR2 SYGVNS. The CDR3 loop reads CASRETSGSPGELFF. DNA of the CDR3: TGTGCCAGCCGAGAGACTAGCGGGAGCCCCGGGGAGCTGTTTTTT. Complete variable domain (other parts from reference TRBV25-1 and TRBJ2-2): EADIYQTPRYLVIGTGKKITLECSQTMGHDKMYWYQQDPGMELHLIHYSYGVNSTEKGDLSSESTVSRIRTEHFPLTLESARPSHTSQYLCASRETSGSPGELFFGEGSRLTVL.

The V call is TRBV6-5, the J call TRBJ2-2, with D perhaps TRBD1 (5 bases). Trimming took off 2 bases at V and 7 bases at J, with 11 bases between the two ends. Germline lookup yields CDR1 MNHEY and CDR2 SVGAGI. The CDR3 runs 14 residues. This CDR3 is CASSYEDKSGELFF. CDR3 sequence (DNA): TGTGCCAGCAGTTACGAGGACAAGAGCGGGGAGCTGTTTTTT.

J is TRBJ2-7 and V is TRBV6-1, with D uncertain. Between the trimmed V and J ends, which lost 3 bases and 4 bases, there was a span of 16 bases. Looked up from germline, CDR1 is MNHNS and CDR2 is SASEGT. CDR3 length: 15 amino acids. CDR3 in DNA: TGTGCCAGCAGTGACCTTTCAGCCTCCGGGTACGAGCAGTACTTC. Protein: CASSDLSASGYEQYF.

The chain carries TRBV5-1 and TRBJ2-7; D is uncertain. V gave up 0 bases and J gave up 7 bases, with 14 bases separating them. CDR3 size: 14 residues. CDR1 is SGHRS and CDR2 is YFSETQ in the germline V gene. CDR3 region: CASSLVVGVGEQYF. In DNA form, the CDR3 reads TGCGCCAGCAGCTTGGTTGTAGGAGTGGGGGAGCAGTACTTC.

This chain uses TRBV4-2 with TRBJ2-1; 9 bases agree with TRBD2. V lost 2 bases, J lost 8 bases, and 7 bases stayed unmatched. Germline assignment: CDR1 LGHNA and CDR2 YNFKEQ. The CDR3 consists of 15 residues. This CDR3 reads CASSQPGLASDEQFF. The CDR3 region has the DNA TGTGCCAGCAGCCAACCGGGACTAGCCTCCGATGAGCAGTTCTTC.

The rearrangement uses TRBV19 and TRBJ1-2; 7 positions match TRBD1. Germline V gives CDR1 LNHDA, CDR2 SQIVND (reference sequence). Germline trimming cut 8 bases from V and 4 bases from J; bases unmatched to any gene: 10. This CDR3 has 14 amino acids. CDR3 in amino acids: CASGRTGTFYGYTF. In nucleotides, the CDR3 is TGTGCCAGTGGACGGACAGGAACCTTCTATGGCTACACCTTC.

This sequence joins TRBV19 and TRBJ1-2; 10 nucleotides agree with TRBD1. V was clipped by 1 base and J by 5 bases; unmatched bases: 1. Germline-derived CDR1 and CDR2 are LNHDA and SQIVND (reference sequence). CDR3 length: 14 amino acids. CDR3 nucleotide sequence: TGTGCCAGTAGTATAGGGGACAGGGGATATGGCTACACCTTC. The encoded protein is CASSIGDRGYGYTF.

The rearrangement uses TRBV6-5 and TRBJ2-7; TRBD2 matches at 11 bases. Germline V CDR1 and CDR2: MNHEY, SVGAGI. Trimming at V came to 4 bases and at J to 2 bases, leaving 4 bases not matched to a gene. The CDR3 spans 15 residues. CDR3 coding DNA: TGTGCCAGCAGTTCGGGGACTAGCGGCACCTACGAGCAGTACTTC. Its translation: CASSSGTSGTYEQYF.

The rearrangement uses TRBV9 and TRBJ2-6; D is perhaps TRBD1 (5 bases). CDR1 is SGDLS, CDR2 YYNGEE, per germline. This CDR3 has 16 residues. With 4 bases removed from V and 1 base from J, the gap between germline ends came to 12 bases. The CDR3 is CASSPQQASGANVLTF. The CDR3 coding sequence is TGTGCCAGCAGCCCCCAACAGGCTTCTGGGGCCAACGTCCTGACTTTC.

V and J are TRBV20-1 and TRBJ1-2, with 10 bases fitting TRBD1. Germline-derived CDR1 and CDR2 are DFQATT and SNEGSKA (reference sequence). The CDR3 is 16 residues long. Unmatched junction bases numbered 13, after V lost 5 bases and J lost 4 bases. For the CDR3, the DNA is TGCAGTGCTGGTGGGACAGGGGCCGTCAACCTCTATGGCTACACCTTC. Translating gives CSAGGTGAVNLYGYTF.

This clone was seen more than once but under ten times. The chain employs TRBV9 and TRBJ1-1; 8 bases align to TRBD1. The CDR3 totals 14 residues. J gave up 5 bases and V 1 base, and 4 bases lay outside the gene matches. From germline, CDR1 is SGDLS and CDR2 YYNGEE. The CDR3 loop reads CASSVQGASTEAFF. CDR3 nucleotides: TGTGCCAGCAGCGTACAGGGGGCGAGTACTGAAGCTTTCTTT.

This clone appeared a single time. A junction end diverges from the germline sequence, so it may reflect a read error. Other DNA sequences from this sample encode an identical CDR3 as well. The V call is TRBV5-4, the J call TRBJ1-6; a weak D match, TRBD1 (5 bases). The CDR3 totals 16 residues. CDR1 and CDR2 (germline): SGHNT, YYREEE (reference sequence). The chain's CDR3 is CASSRDSQTNNSPLHF. DNA for the CDR3: TGTGCCAGCAGCCGGGACTCCCAAACGAATAATTCACCCCTTCACTTT.

The CDR3: CASGLASKWGLYSNQPQHF. CDR3 nucleotides: TGTGCTAGTGGTTTGGCGTCAAAATGGGGTTTATATAGCAATCAGCCCCAGCATTTT. The chain is built from TRBV12-5 and TRBJ1-5; D uncertain. This CDR3 region has 19 residues. The germline V gene encodes CDR1 LGHNT and CDR2 FRNRAP. The V gene lost 1 base and the J gene lost 0 bases, with 19 bases spanning the gap.

The chain carries TRBV25-1 and TRBJ1-2; maybe TRBD1 (5 bases). V dropped 5 bases and J dropped 7 bases, with 20 bases sitting between them. CDR3 length equals 15 residues. Per the germline V gene, CDR1 is MGHDK and CDR2 is SYGVNS. CDR3 sequence (DNA): TGTGCCAGCAGTCCACCGGGGCAGGCAGGCAGTGGCTACACCTTC. Protein sequence: CASSPPGQAGSGYTF.

This clone was seen once. The chain joins TRBV6-5 to TRBJ2-7; D gene uncertain. CDR1 and CDR2 (germline): MNHEY, SVGAGI. The V gene lost 4 bases and the J gene lost 6 bases, with 16 bases spanning the gap. CDR3 size: 14 residues. The CDR3 protein is CASSSSRLYGEQYF. The CDR3 DNA sequence: TGTGCCAGCAGTTCCTCCAGGCTATACGGCGAGCAGTACTTC.